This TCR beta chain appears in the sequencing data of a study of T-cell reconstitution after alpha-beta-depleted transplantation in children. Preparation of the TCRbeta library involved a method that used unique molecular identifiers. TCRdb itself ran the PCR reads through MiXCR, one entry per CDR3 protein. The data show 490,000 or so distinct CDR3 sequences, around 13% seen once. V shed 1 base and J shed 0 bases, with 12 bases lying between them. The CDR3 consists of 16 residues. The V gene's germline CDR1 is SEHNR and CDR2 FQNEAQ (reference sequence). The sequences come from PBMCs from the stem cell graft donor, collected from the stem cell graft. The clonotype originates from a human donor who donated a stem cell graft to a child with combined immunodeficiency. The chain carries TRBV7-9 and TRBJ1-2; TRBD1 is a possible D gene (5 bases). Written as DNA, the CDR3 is TGTGCCAGCAGCTTAGATTCGCGGGGCCCTAACTATGGCTACACCTTC. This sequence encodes CASSLDSRGPNYGYTF.